These 28 T cell receptor beta chains originate from one sample sequenced in a study of blood T cell repertoires in COVID-19. Only in-frame clones appear in the TCRdb table, and some are missing; sequencing was by immunoSEQ multiplex PCR. The profile covers approximately 230,000 clones, with around 90% appearing a single time and under 4% taken by the ten largest. Sequencing was carried out using peripheral blood. The receptor set was obtained from a man younger than 35 with active or convalescent COVID-19.

On this clone: The sample contains more than one DNA sequence encoding this CDR3. CDR3 in amino acids: CASSLGQGTTEAFF. The CDR3 region has the DNA TGTGCCAGCAGCTTGGGACAGGGTACGACTGAAGCTTTCTTT. This sequence joins TRBV5-6 and TRBJ1-1, with 7 nucleotides matching TRBD1. The CDR3 contains 14 residues. With 0 bases clipped from V and 5 bases from J, the junction kept 4 bases outside the gene matches. Per germline, CDR1 SGHDT and CDR2 YYEEEE.

The chain is built from TRBV5-1 and TRBJ1-4; D remains unclear. The CDR3 runs 14 residues. Trimming removed 4 bases at V and 3 bases at J, with 10 bases between. The germline gives CDR1 SGHRS, CDR2 YFSETQ. CDR3 DNA sequence: TGCGCCAGCAGCGTAGGCGGGTCTAATGAAAAACTGTTTTTT. Translated, it gives CASSVGGSNEKLFF.

This clone was observed a few times. The V and J genes are TRBV6-5 and TRBJ1-2, with D possibly TRBD1 on 6 matching bases. Looked up from germline, CDR1 is MNHEY and CDR2 is SVGAGI. V was shortened by 6 bases and J by 2 bases, with 7 bases between the two germline ends. The CDR3 runs 12 residues. The chain's CDR3 is CASSTGNYGYTF. The CDR3 DNA sequence: TGTGCCAGCAGCACAGGGAACTATGGCTACACCTTC.

This chain links TRBV5-8 with TRBJ2-1; the D gene is possibly TRBD1 (7 bases). Deletions cut 4 bases from V and 4 bases from J, with 15 bases between. Germline loops: CDR1 SGHTS, CDR2 YDEGEE. This CDR3 spans 15 amino acids. CDR3 loop: CASSPGRGTYNEQFF. CDR3 DNA: TGTGCCAGCAGCCCCGGCAGGGGGACTTACAATGAGCAGTTCTTC.

The J gene is TRBJ2-3, the V gene TRBV7-3; a weak D match, TRBD2 (5 bases). Trimming removed 2 bases from V and 2 bases from J, with 8 bases in between. Per germline, CDR1 SGHTA and CDR2 FQGTGA. The CDR3 loop spans 14 amino acids. CDR3 in DNA: TGTGCCAGCAGCTTACTCGGGATCACAGATACGCAGTATTTT. Protein sequence: CASSLLGITDTQYF.

This sequence joins TRBV10-3 and TRBJ2-3, with 11 bases lining up with TRBD2. This CDR3 region has 15 residues. CDR1 ENHRY and CDR2 SYGVKD come from the germline V gene. Unmatched junction bases numbered 9, after V lost 6 bases and J lost 7 bases. The CDR3 sequence: CAISAVAGGQYTQYF. The CDR3 DNA sequence: TGTGCCATCAGCGCGGTAGCGGGGGGGCAATATACGCAGTATTTT.

The chain employs TRBV7-3 and TRBJ2-2, with D possibly being TRBD2 (6 bases). Trimming pared 0 bases from V and 4 bases from J, leaving 9 bases between. Germline CDR1 SGHTA, CDR2 FQGTGA. There are 15 residues in the CDR3. The DNA of the CDR3 is TGTGCCAGCAGCTTAACCGGGGGTCCCACCGGGGAGCTGTTTTTT. Residues: CASSLTGGPTGELFF.

The chain employs TRBV7-9 and TRBJ1-1; possibly TRBD1 for D (5 bases). The CDR3 runs 13 residues. Germline values: CDR1 SEHNR, CDR2 FQNEAQ (reference sequence). With 5 bases removed from V and 8 bases from J, the gap between germline ends came to 15 bases. DNA of the CDR3: TGTGCCAGCAGCAGAGGGGAGGGCAGGGAAGCTTTCTTT. Its translation is CASSRGEGREAFF.

This clone was recorded once. CDR3 coding DNA: TGTGCCAGCAGCTTGGTCGGGGGGATCGAGCAGTACTTC. Residues: CASSLVGGIEQYF. The J gene is TRBJ2-7, the V gene TRBV5-6; 7 bases match TRBD2. The CDR3 has 13 amino acids. V lost 0 bases and J lost 6; bases outside the gene matches: 3. From germline, CDR1 is SGHDT and CDR2 YYEEEE.

This clone was observed a handful of times. The gene calls are TRBV18 and TRBJ1-1; the D gene is possibly TRBD1 (5 bases). The CDR3 is 17 amino acids. The germline V gene encodes CDR1 KGHSH and CDR2 LQKENI. Between the trimmed V and J ends, which lost 4 bases and 5 bases, there was a span of 23 bases. CDR3 protein: CASSLTGDPSSGTEAFF. CDR3 DNA: TGTGCCAGCTCACTAACGGGGGACCCCTCCTCGGGAACTGAAGCTTTCTTT.

The chain links TRBV28 to TRBJ1-5; a weak D match, TRBD1 (5 bases). The CDR3 is 16 amino acids. Germline CDR1 MDHEN, CDR2 SYDVKM. The germline V and J ends were trimmed by 4 bases and 5 bases, with 18 bases remaining between them. CDR3 residues: CASSSVNLPRDQPQHF. The CDR3 DNA reads TGTGCCAGCAGTTCAGTCAACCTTCCCAGGGATCAGCCCCAGCATTTT.

The chain couples TRBV9 to TRBJ1-1; unclear D gene. The CDR3 has 20 amino acids. Germline CDR1 is SGDLS and CDR2 is YYNGEE. V lost 0 bases and J lost 5, with 29 bases in between. In DNA, the CDR3 is TGTGCCAGCAGCGTAGTGCCACGAGAGGATGAAGGCAATATATGGACTGAAGCTTTCTTT. Residues: CASSVVPREDEGNIWTEAFF.

The J gene is TRBJ2-7, the V gene TRBV19; 7 bases align to TRBD1. The V segment lost 6 bases and the J segment 2 bases; nucleotides outside the gene matches: 4. The V gene's germline CDR1 is LNHDA and CDR2 SQIVND (reference sequence). CDR3 length: 13 amino acids. CDR3 residues: CASRRGQAYEQYF. In nucleotides, the CDR3 is TGTGCCAGTAGAAGAGGACAGGCCTACGAGCAGTACTTC.

The chain joins TRBV19 to TRBJ1-6, with 9 nucleotides matching TRBD1. Trimming removed 7 bases from V and 7 bases from J; junction bases left unmatched: 11. Germline assignment: CDR1 LNHDA and CDR2 SQIVND (reference sequence). The CDR3 sequence is 16 residues long. DNA for the CDR3: TGTGCCAGTAAAATCTTCGGGACAGGGAACAATTCACCCCTCCACTTT. It codes for CASKIFGTGNNSPLHF.

A remark on this clone: This CDR3 is also generated by other DNA sequences in the sample. The V and J genes are TRBV5-1 and TRBJ1-5, with TRBD1 matching over 7 bases. Germline V gene sequence: CDR1 SGHRS, CDR2 YFSETQ. The V segment lost 2 bases and the J segment 2 bases; nucleotides outside the gene matches: 1. The CDR3 extends over 14 amino acids. The CDR3 DNA reads TGCGCCAGCAGCTTAGGGACAGGCAATCAGCCCCAGCATTTT. Translating it yields CASSLGTGNQPQHF.

The chain combines TRBV7-9 with TRBJ2-1; 9 bases map to TRBD1. The CDR3 spans 16 residues. CDR1 and CDR2 from the germline V gene are SEHNR and FQNEAQ (reference sequence). V lost 5 bases and J lost 2; bases outside the gene matches: 7. The CDR3 nucleotides read TGTGCCAGCAGCCCCACACAGGGGGCTACCTACAATGAGCAGTTCTTC. This codes for CASSPTQGATYNEQFF.

CDR3 amino acids: CASSLGSGGSGNTIYF. The CDR3 DNA sequence: TGTGCCAGCAGCTTGGGATCAGGGGGATCTGGAAACACCATATATTTT. The chain links TRBV5-6 to TRBJ1-3, with TRBD1 identical over 7 bases. J was trimmed by 1 base and V by 0 bases; bases with no gene match: 4. Germline-derived CDR1 and CDR2 are SGHDT and YYEEEE. The CDR3 runs 16 residues. The full variable domain, rest sourced from reference TRBV5-6 and TRBJ1-3, is DAGVTQSPTHLIKTRGQQVTLRCSPKSGHDTVSWYQQALGQGPQFIFQYYEEEERQRGNFPDRFSGHQFPNYSSELNVNALLLGDSALYLCASSLGSGGSGNTIYFGEGSWLTVV.

This clone is a singleton in its sample. This chain connects TRBV18 to TRBJ2-1; 13 positions agree with TRBD2. With 3 bases clipped from V and 2 bases from J, the junction kept 4 bases outside the gene matches. The CDR3 has 17 amino acids. The germline V gene has CDR1 KGHSH and CDR2 LQKENI. CDR3 loop: CASSPPGLAGAYNEQFF. The CDR3 DNA reads TGTGCCAGCTCACCCCCAGGACTAGCGGGGGCCTACAATGAGCAGTTCTTC.

This clone was detected only a few times. The rearrangement joins TRBV11-2 to TRBJ2-5; no reliable D call. V dropped 0 bases and J dropped 5 bases, with 4 bases sitting between them. This CDR3 is 12 amino acids long. Germline V gives CDR1 SGHAT, CDR2 FQNNGV. CDR3 nucleotide sequence: TGTGCCAGCAGCTTAGAGCGGGAGACCCAGTACTTC. It translates to CASSLERETQYF.

A single count supports this clone. The CDR3 loop reads CAAHGGSYGYTF. As DNA, the CDR3 is TGTGCGGCACATGGGGGGTCCTATGGCTACACCTTC. The chain links TRBV28 to TRBJ1-2; possibly TRBD1 for D (5 bases). The CDR3 is made up of 12 amino acids. Germline CDR1 reads MDHEN; CDR2 reads SYDVKM.

The rearrangement uses TRBV4-1 and TRBJ2-1; TRBD2 aligns across 8 bases. CDR1 is MGHRA, CDR2 YSYEKL, per germline. The CDR3 extends over 17 amino acids. V shed 4 bases, J shed 4 bases, and the junction held 12 bases outside the gene matches. Here the CDR3 DNA reads TGCGCCAGCAGCCCCCGTCGGGAGGGAGTGCGTTACAATGAGCAGTTCTTC. As protein: CASSPRREGVRYNEQFF.

The rearrangement uses TRBV6-2 or TRBV6-3 and TRBJ1-6; TRBD1 is a possible D gene (6 bases). The germline gives CDR1 MNHEY, CDR2 SVGEGT. V lost 2 bases and J lost 6, with 14 bases in between. The CDR3 is 16 amino acids. CDR3 residues: CASSYEQGWGNSPLHF. The DNA of the CDR3 is TGTGCCAGCAGTTACGAGCAGGGGTGGGGTAATTCACCCCTCCACTTT.

The chain uses TRBV14 and TRBJ2-1; 11 bases fit TRBD2. This CDR3 is 15 amino acids long. Germline-derived CDR1 and CDR2 are SGHDN and FVKESK. V dropped 1 base and J dropped 7; count of bases not matched to a gene: 3. The CDR3 region has the DNA TGTGCCAGCAGCCAAGTAGCGGGAGGGGAGAATGAGCAGTTCTTC. It codes for CASSQVAGGENEQFF.

V gene TRBV5-1 combines with J gene TRBJ2-3; D is uncertain. This CDR3 spans 15 amino acids. V was cut by 7 bases and J by 0 bases, with 15 bases left in between. Germline CDR1 reads SGHRS; CDR2 reads YFSETQ. The CDR3 reads CASLTVPSSTDTQYF. In DNA, the CDR3 is TGCGCCAGCCTCACAGTTCCATCTAGCACAGATACGCAGTATTTT.

CDR3 region: CASSPIAPGQAYGYTF. DNA of the CDR3: TGCGCCAGCAGCCCAATTGCGCCGGGACAGGCCTATGGCTACACCTTC. The V call is TRBV5-1, the J call TRBJ1-2; 8 positions match TRBD1. Germline CDR1 is SGHRS and CDR2 is YFSETQ. The CDR3 is made up of 16 amino acids. The J segment lost 4 bases and the V segment lost 4 bases, leaving 12 bases of the junction unmatched.

This clone was detected a few times. The V call is TRBV11-2, the J call TRBJ1-1; no reliable D call. The ends were cut back, 3 bases at V and 6 bases at J, with 8 bases in the middle. Per germline, CDR1 SGHAT and CDR2 FQNNGV. This CDR3 region has 12 residues. In nucleotides, the CDR3 is TGTGCCAGCAGCTTCGGGAGCGCTGAAGCTTTCTTT. Its protein is CASSFGSAEAFF. The complete variable domain, with remaining parts taken from reference TRBV11-2 and TRBJ1-1, reads EAGVAQSPRYKIIEKRQSVAFWCNPISGHATLYWYQQILGQGPKLLIQFQNNGVVDDSQLPKDRFSAERLKGVDSTLKIQPAKLEDSAVYLCASSFGSAEAFFGQGTRLTVV.

The chain couples TRBV6-5 to TRBJ1-2; 7 bases agree with TRBD1. Germline V gene data show CDR1 as MNHEY and CDR2 as SVGAGI. The CDR3 is 13 residues long. After removal of 8 bases from V and 8 bases from J, the junction contained 11 bases not matched to a gene. The CDR3 region has the DNA TGTGCCAGCTCCAGGGTCGGAGGGGGCGGCTACACCTTC. Amino acid sequence: CASSRVGGGGYTF.

The count of this clone is one. CDR3 sequence: CASSQVSDGSYEQYF. The CDR3 bases are TGTGCCAGCAGCCAAGTTAGCGACGGCTCCTACGAGCAGTACTTC. The V call is TRBV4-2, the J call TRBJ2-7; maybe TRBD2 (5 bases). Per the germline V gene, CDR1 is LGHNA and CDR2 is YNFKEQ. V lost 1 base and J lost 0, with 10 bases in between. CDR3 length equals 15 residues.